The source of this TCR beta chain is a study of OX40 agonist ivuxolimab in advanced cancers. Broader study findings: On average, CD8+ T cells had more expanded clones than CD4+.

This CDR3 contains 15 residues. Per germline, CDR1 SGHRS and CDR2 YFSETQ. With 3 bases removed from V and 3 bases from J, the gap between germline ends came to 13 bases. Generated by immunoSEQ multiplex PCR, the TCRdb table keeps only in-frame clones and is missing some. Here the sample spans 60,000 to 90,000 clones, around 80% being singletons. On this clone itself: Its antigen is undetermined.

The chain employs TRBV5-1 and TRBJ1-5; unclear D gene. This sequence originates from an adult with an advanced solid tumor such as melanoma, head and neck, liver or kidney cancer. The source material was CD4+ or CD8+ T cells sorted from blood, sampled in a trial of the OX40 agonist ivuxolimab. CDR3: CASSWEGGHNQPQHF. Written as DNA, the CDR3 is TGCGCCAGCAGCTGGGAGGGCGGTCACAATCAGCCCCAGCATTTT.